Detailed here is one T cell receptor beta chain. The record originates from a study of molecular identifiers for immune sequencing clone quantification. The V gene's germline CDR1 is KGHDR and CDR2 SFDVKD. The V end lost 5 bases, the J end lost 1 base, and 8 bases lay between the germline ends. The CDR3 has 14 amino acids. A single record per CDR3 protein comes from TCRdb applying MiXCR to the PCR reads. The profile covers a few hundred thousand distinct CDR3 sequences, with over 20% appearing a single time and 0.65% to 0.95% taken by the ten largest. The receptor's source is a human donor in good health. Some libraries in this study had Jurkat cell RNA spiked in. The chain couples TRBV24-1 to TRBJ1-5; D is perhaps TRBD1 (6 bases). Sequencing was done on a sample of naive CD8+ T cells from blood, with Jurkat cell RNA spiked in. Described subset: FACS-sorted CD8+CD4-CCR7+CD45RA+ naive T cells. The CDR3 DNA is TGTGCCACCAGTGCGAGGGGGAGCAATCAGCCCCAGCATTTT. Translation gives CATSARGSNQPQHF.